This T cell receptor (beta chain) appears in the sequencing data of a study of OX40 agonist ivuxolimab in advanced cancers. Study information: Ivuxolimab, an agonist antibody against OX40 (CD134), was given to patients. The group had a mean age of about 60 years, ranged from 23 to 79, and was around 82% male. Study results and limitations: Nonresponders included some who also had low normalized T-cell clonal expansion. Near-lowest levels of clonal expansion characterized partial responders at 0.1-3.0 mg/kg.

To note about this clone: Its antigen remains unidentified.

Produced via immunoSEQ multiplex PCR; TCRdb's table is partial and in-frame only. The sample shows about 3,000 clones, around 72% of them seen only once. Germline loops: CDR1 MGHRA, CDR2 YSYEKL. CDR3 length: 17 amino acids. V lost 5 bases and J lost 6, with 22 bases in between. The clonotype comes from an adult with an advanced solid tumor such as melanoma, head and neck, liver or kidney cancer. The rearrangement links TRBV4-1 to TRBJ2-2; D perhaps matches TRBD2 (7 bases). The sample was CD4+ or CD8+ T cells sorted from blood, taken in a trial of the OX40 agonist ivuxolimab. CDR3 protein: CASSGRGGALIPGELFF. CDR3 bases: TGCGCCAGCAGCGGACGAGGGGGGGCGCTCATACCCGGGGAGCTGTTTTTT.